A selection of T cell receptor beta chains follows, all from one sample in a study of blood T cell repertoires in COVID-19. The assay was immunoSEQ multiplex PCR, and TCRdb's table has in-frame clones only and misses some. The sample contains 270,000 or so clones, 90% of which appear only once. The specimen was PBMCs or T cells enriched from blood (not recorded which). The receptors were sampled from a woman aged 25 to 39 with acute COVID-19. The CDR3 runs from the conserved cysteine through the conserved F or W. Fields, in order: clone size, D gene, CDR3 length, J gene, V gene, CDR3 protein, CDR3 DNA. The D gene is left open where the match is weak. The size field is filled for only some rows; it gives once, few, many or a size class.

- - 14 TRBJ2-5 TRBV7-6 CASSLEGLQETQYF TGTGCCAGCAGCTTAGAGGGACTCCAAGAGACCCAGTACTTC
- TRBD1 15 TRBJ1-6 TRBV3-1/TRBV3-2 CASSQGTGRDSPLHF TGTGCCAGCAGCCAAGGGACAGGGAGGGATTCACCCCTCCACTTT
- - 13 TRBJ2-7 TRBV29-1 CSVEKSTSYEQYF TGCAGCGTTGAAAAGTCGACTTCCTACGAGCAGTACTTC
- TRBD1 14 TRBJ2-7 TRBV27 CASRRTGNTYEQYF TGTGCCAGCAGGAGGACAGGAAATACCTACGAGCAGTACTTC
many TRBD1 12 TRBJ2-7 TRBV5-4 CASNEGGGEQYF TGTGCCAGCAATGAAGGGGGCGGTGAGCAGTACTTC
few TRBD2 16 TRBJ2-2 TRBV5-4 CASSPETSGNTGELFF TGTGCCAGCAGCCCCGAGACTAGCGGCAACACCGGGGAGCTGTTTTTT
- - 15 TRBJ2-7 TRBV28 CASSPPPVNGYEQYF TGTGCCAGCAGTCCACCCCCGGTCAACGGCTACGAGCAGTACTTC
many - 14 TRBJ2-6 TRBV7-6 CASSPQSGANVLTF TGTGCCAGCAGCCCTCAGTCTGGGGCCAACGTCCTGACTTTC
- - 14 TRBJ1-1 TRBV5-1 CASSLDRRGTEAFF TGCGCCAGCAGCTTGGACAGGAGGGGCACTGAAGCTTTCTTT
- TRBD2 18 TRBJ2-3 TRBV27 CASSIPGLAGGGMDTQYF TGTGCCAGCAGTATACCGGGACTAGCGGGAGGAGGGATGGATACGCAGTATTTT
once TRBD2 16 TRBJ2-2 TRBV6-2/TRBV6-3 CASSLLLAGDSGELFF TGTGCCAGCAGTCTATTACTAGCGGGAGATTCCGGGGAGCTGTTTTTT
- TRBD2 18 TRBJ2-1 TRBV4-3 CASSQDRLAGAPYNEQFF TGCGCCAGCAGCCAAGATAGACTAGCGGGAGCTCCCTACAATGAGCAGTTCTTC
- TRBD2 13 TRBJ2-7 TRBV14 CASSQGWREEQYF TGTGCCAGCAGCCAAGGCTGGCGGGAGGAGCAGTACTTC
once TRBD1 15 TRBJ1-3 TRBV28 CASSLEGAPGNTIYF TGTGCCAGCAGTTTAGAGGGGGCGCCAGGAAACACCATATATTTT
- - 13 TRBJ1-5 TRBV20-1 CSASEDVGKPQHF TGCAGTGCTAGTGAGGACGTCGGGAAGCCCCAGCATTTT
- - 15 TRBJ2-7 TRBV5-4 CASSPTSGAQYEQYF TGTGCCAGCAGCCCGACGTCAGGGGCACAATACGAGCAGTACTTC
once - 16 TRBJ1-2 TRBV3-1/TRBV3-2 CASSQVAGRANYGYTF TGTGCCAGCAGCCAAGTGGCAGGCAGAGCTAACTATGGCTACACCTTC
- TRBD1 13 TRBJ1-3 TRBV2 CASAGTGGNTIYF TGTGCCAGTGCCGGGACAGGGGGAAACACCATATATTTT
- TRBD2 16 TRBJ2-4 TRBV7-9 CASSLYGSGRENIQYF TGTGCCAGCAGCTTATATGGTAGCGGGAGGGAAAACATTCAGTACTTC
once TRBD2 19 TRBJ2-3 TRBV5-8 CASLRQTSGRALSTDTQYF TGTGCCAGCCTCCGACAGACTAGCGGGAGGGCCCTCAGCACAGATACGCAGTATTTT
- - 15 TRBJ2-3 TRBV5-1 CASSPTGSSADTQYF TGCGCCAGCAGCCCCACCGGGAGTAGTGCAGATACGCAGTATTTT
- TRBD1 15 TRBJ2-2 TRBV6-5 CASSYDRVDTGELFF TGTGCCAGCAGTTATGACAGGGTTGACACCGGGGAGCTGTTTTTT
- TRBD2 15 TRBJ2-1 TRBV27 CASSLGASGGNEQFF TGTGCCAGCAGTTTAGGGGCTAGCGGTGGCAATGAGCAGTTCTTC
- TRBD2 17 TRBJ2-7 TRBV27 CASSPTSGRAYIDEQYF TGTGCCAGCAGTCCAACTAGCGGGAGGGCTTATATTGACGAGCAGTACTTC
- - 13 TRBJ1-5 TRBV18 CASSPGADQPQHF TGTGCCAGCTCACCAGGGGCGGATCAGCCCCAGCATTTT
- TRBD1 15 TRBJ2-7 TRBV11-2 CASSLGQGASYEQYF TGTGCCAGCAGCTTAGGGCAGGGGGCTTCCTACGAGCAGTACTTC
- - 15 TRBJ2-3 TRBV5-5 CASSPISGPTDTQYF TGTGCCAGCAGCCCGATCAGCGGCCCCACAGATACGCAGTATTTT
- - 17 TRBJ1-5 TRBV19 CASSNSGDTSSNQPQHF TGTGCCAGTAGCAATAGCGGAGACACATCTAGCAATCAGCCCCAGCATTTT
- - 13 TRBJ1-1 TRBV29-1 CSVETRMNTEAFF TGCAGCGTTGAAACTAGGATGAACACTGAAGCTTTCTTT
- - 15 TRBJ1-2 TRBV11-2 CASRLGSREERGYTF TGTGCCAGCAGGTTAGGAAGCCGGGAAGAGCGTGGCTACACCTTC
few - 16 TRBJ1-5 TRBV5-6 CASSLGSGVGNQPQHF TGTGCCAGCAGCTTGGGGTCCGGGGTAGGCAATCAGCCCCAGCATTTT
- - 14 TRBJ2-7 TRBV27 CASSSRRDSYEQYF TGTGCCAGCAGTTCGCGCCGGGACTCCTACGAGCAGTACTTC
- - 14 TRBJ2-6 TRBV2 CASSVPTGANVLTF TGTGCCAGCAGTGTTCCAACTGGGGCCAACGTCCTGACTTTC
- - 15 TRBJ2-2 TRBV19 CASSAGLTNTGELFF TGTGCCAGTAGTGCGGGACTTACGAACACCGGGGAGCTGTTTTTT
- TRBD2 14 TRBJ2-7 TRBV7-8 CASRTIAGGPEQYF TGTGCCAGCAGGACCATAGCGGGAGGGCCTGAGCAGTACTTC
- TRBD2 14 TRBJ2-7 TRBV6-5 CASSPGTSLGEQYF TGTGCCAGCAGTCCCGGGACTAGCTTGGGCGAGCAGTACTTC
- - 15 TRBJ1-5 TRBV3-1/TRBV3-2 CASSPSDSGNQPQHF TGTGCCAGCAGCCCCAGTGATTCAGGGAATCAGCCCCAGCATTTT
- TRBD1 15 TRBJ1-3 TRBV9 CASSVEGGAGNTIYF TGTGCCAGCAGCGTAGAAGGGGGCGCCGGAAACACCATATATTTT
- - 16 TRBJ1-5 TRBV19 CASGDTGRSGNQPQHF TGTGCCAGTGGTGACACAGGGCGATCAGGCAATCAGCCCCAGCATTTT
- - 13 TRBJ2-7 TRBV12-3/TRBV12-4 CASSLGAAYEQYF TGTGCCAGCAGTTTAGGGGCAGCCTACGAGCAGTACTTC
- - 15 TRBJ2-7 TRBV11-2 CASSLDPQASYEQYF TGTGCCAGCAGCTTAGATCCACAGGCTTCCTACGAGCAGTACTTC
- - 15 TRBJ2-3 TRBV7-3 CASSTVLGGPDTQYF TGTGCCAGCAGCACCGTACTAGGGGGTCCAGATACGCAGTATTTT
- - 15 TRBJ2-7 TRBV2 CASSQETGPFYEQYF TGTGCCAGCAGTCAGGAAACAGGACCTTTTTACGAGCAGTACTTC
- - 13 TRBJ2-7 TRBV15 CATSRSYSYEQYF TGTGCCACCAGCCGTAGCTATTCCTACGAGCAGTACTTC
- - 13 TRBJ1-2 TRBV7-2 CASSLFVHRGYTF TGTGCCAGCAGCTTATTTGTACACCGTGGCTACACCTTC
- - 15 TRBJ1-2 TRBV21-1 CASSQWDRGVNGYTF TGTGCCAGCAGCCAATGGGACAGGGGAGTTAATGGCTACACCTTC